The next 21 T cell receptor beta chains were all read from a single sample in a study of persistence of HIV-infected CD4 T cells. Cells were stimulated with overlapping HIV-1 Gag 15-mer peptides. CD4+ T cells upregulating both CD40 ligand and CD69 were sorted as responding cells. These receptors' antigens are unknown. The immunoSEQ assay was version 4, run in survey mode. Assay: immunoSEQ multiplex PCR; the TCRdb copy retains only in-frame clones and omits some. The sample lists under 35,000 clones; roughly 70% were seen once. Material: CD4+ T cells sorted from PBMCs after approximately 19-hour stimulation, obtained from a patient who received antiretroviral therapy. Receptor source: an adult man with HIV who was CMV-seropositive.

The J gene is TRBJ2-2, the V gene TRBV19, with 12 nucleotides matching TRBD2. Germline lookup yields CDR1 LNHDA and CDR2 SQIVND (reference sequence). The CDR3 runs to 16 residues. V lost 5 bases, J lost 5 bases, and 6 bases stayed unmatched. CDR3 DNA sequence: TGTGCCAGTAGTTTCTCTAGCGGGGGGGCAACCGGGGAGCTGTTTTTT. As protein: CASSFSSGGATGELFF.

There are a few counts of this clone. The chain combines TRBV2 with TRBJ1-4, with D maybe TRBD1 (6 bases). The CDR3 loop spans 14 amino acids. Germline V lookup: CDR1 SNHLY, CDR2 FYNNEI. Trimming left V 4 bases short and J 7 bases short, with 13 bases between. The CDR3 reads CASSGGGGGEKLFF. CDR3 coding DNA: TGTGCCAGCAGTGGCGGAGGGGGTGGTGAAAAACTGTTTTTT.

The chain carries TRBV27 and TRBJ2-2, with D uncertain. Between the trimmed V and J ends, which lost 6 bases and 2 bases, there was a span of 10 bases. Germline CDR1 MNHEY, CDR2 SMNVEV (reference sequence). This CDR3 has 14 amino acids. The CDR3 loop is CASRLSQNTGELFF. The CDR3 DNA reads TGTGCCAGCAGGCTGTCACAAAACACCGGGGAGCTGTTTTTT.

A few counts support this clone. CDR3 in DNA: TGTGCCAGCAGTGTCAGACTGGGACAGGTTCGCTCTGGGGCCAACGTCCTGACTTTC. This encodes CASSVRLGQVRSGANVLTF. This chain links TRBV2 with TRBJ2-6; TRBD1 matches at 8 bases. V lost 4 bases, J lost 0 bases, and 11 bases stayed unmatched. CDR1 and CDR2 (germline): SNHLY, FYNNEI. The CDR3 covers 19 residues.

This clone was counted a few times. The rearrangement uses TRBV5-1 and TRBJ2-2; tentatively, D is TRBD1 (6 bases). The CDR3 length is 15 residues. V gave up 2 bases and J gave up 4 bases, with 12 bases separating them. The germline gives CDR1 SGHRS, CDR2 YFSETQ. This chain's CDR3 is CASSFSGVSTGELFF. CDR3 DNA sequence: TGCGCCAGCAGCTTCTCAGGGGTCAGCACCGGGGAGCTGTTTTTT.

The chain recombines TRBV18 with TRBJ2-5; TRBD1 aligns across 10 bases. The CDR3 consists of 15 residues. Trimming at V came to 6 bases and at J to 2 bases, leaving 6 bases not matched to a gene. From germline, CDR1 is KGHSH and CDR2 LQKENI. DNA for the CDR3: TGTGCCAGCTCCCGACAGGGGGCGAAACAAGAGACCCAGTACTTC. Translation gives CASSRQGAKQETQYF.

V gene TRBV9 combines with J gene TRBJ2-3, with D possibly matching TRBD1 (6 bases). Looked up from germline, CDR1 is SGDLS and CDR2 is YYNGEE. The germline V and J ends were trimmed by 3 bases and 0 bases, with 8 bases remaining between them. The CDR3 has 14 amino acids. The CDR3 loop is CASSATGSTDTQYF. CDR3 bases: TGTGCCAGCAGCGCGACAGGTAGCACAGATACGCAGTATTTT.

This clone was counted a single time. This chain uses TRBV7-2 with TRBJ2-7; perhaps TRBD2 as D (6 bases). The CDR3 is made up of 18 amino acids. V was trimmed by 5 bases and J by 7 bases, leaving 30 bases between them. CDR1 is SGHTA, CDR2 FQGNSA, per germline. The chain's CDR3 is CASSIGLGAGRTHGEQYF. The CDR3 region has the DNA TGTGCCAGCAGCATTGGGCTAGGGGCGGGGCGGACTCATGGGGAGCAGTACTTC.

This clone was seen more than once but under ten times. The rearrangement joins TRBV19 to TRBJ1-6; D call uncertain. The CDR3 has 15 residues. V lost 3 bases and J 10 bases, leaving 16 bases between the germline ends. Germline assignment: CDR1 LNHDA and CDR2 SQIVND (reference sequence). In DNA form, the CDR3 reads TGTGCCAGTAGTATGTCTTGGACCGGGATCTCACCCCTCCACTTT. This translates into CASSMSWTGISPLHF.

CDR3 in DNA: TGTGCCAGCTCTAAGGATGGGAACACTGAAGCTTTCTTT. Protein product: CASSKDGNTEAFF. The chain employs TRBV18 and TRBJ1-1; D is unclear. The CDR3 runs 13 residues. Germline CDR1 KGHSH, CDR2 LQKENI. V shed 6 bases and J shed 1 base, with 9 bases lying between them.

J is TRBJ1-4 and V is TRBV5-5; TRBD1 matches 7 bases. The CDR3 runs to 14 residues. V lost 0 bases and J lost 7; bases outside the gene matches: 3. Germline CDR1 and CDR2: SGHKS and YYEKEE (reference sequence). CDR3 region: CASSLGQGGEKLFF. The CDR3 DNA is TGTGCCAGCAGCTTGGGACAGGGAGGTGAAAAACTGTTTTTT.

This rearrangement joins TRBV2 to TRBJ1-5; D is perhaps TRBD1 (6 bases). The ends were cut back, 2 bases at V and 6 bases at J, with 11 bases in the middle. CDR3 size: 14 residues. Germline values: CDR1 SNHLY, CDR2 FYNNEI. The CDR3 is CASSEIGTIQPQHF. The CDR3 DNA follows: TGTGCCAGCAGTGAAATAGGGACAATTCAGCCCCAGCATTTT.

This clone showed up just a few times. The chain carries TRBV3-1 (or the pseudogene TRBV3-2) and TRBJ2-2; 8 positions match TRBD2. V was pared by 4 bases and J by 7 bases, with 8 bases of the junction left unmatched. Germline V CDR1 and CDR2: LGHDT, YNNKEL (reference sequence). The CDR3 sequence is 15 residues long. The CDR3 sequence is CASSPGAGEIGELFF. The CDR3 DNA is TGTGCCAGCAGCCCGGGAGCGGGGGAAATCGGGGAGCTGTTTTTT.

V is TRBV19 and J is TRBJ2-3, with D perhaps TRBD2 (6 bases). This CDR3 is built from 17 residues. Germline assignment: CDR1 LNHDA and CDR2 SQIVND (reference sequence). V lost 6 bases and J lost 1, with 20 bases in between. CDR3 region: CASSPHAAGLGTDTQYF. Here the CDR3 DNA reads TGTGCCAGTAGCCCCCATGCGGCGGGGTTGGGCACAGATACGCAGTATTTT. The variable domain in full, with the rest retrieved from reference TRBV19 and TRBJ2-3, is DGGITQSPKYLFRKEGQNVTLSCEQNLNHDAMYWYRQDPGQGLRLIYYSQIVNDFQKGDIAEGYSVSREKKESFPLTVTSAQKNPTAFYLCASSPHAAGLGTDTQYFGPGTRLTVL.

CDR3 residues: CASSQGTGGTEAFF. Here the CDR3 DNA reads TGTGCCAGCAGCCAAGGGACCGGCGGCACTGAAGCTTTCTTT. The chain uses TRBV3-1 (or the pseudogene TRBV3-2) and TRBJ1-1; D is unresolved. V dropped 1 base and J dropped 4 bases, with 10 bases sitting between them. In germline, CDR1 is LGHDT, CDR2 YNNKEL (reference sequence). This CDR3 region has 14 residues.

This CDR3 reads CASSPPRTGGLNTEAFF. For the CDR3, the DNA is TGTGCCAGCTCACCACCGAGGACAGGGGGCCTGAACACTGAAGCTTTCTTT. This sequence joins TRBV18 and TRBJ1-1, with 11 bases lining up with TRBD1. With 0 bases clipped from V and 0 bases from J, the junction kept 3 bases outside the gene matches. This CDR3 has 17 residues. Per the germline V gene, CDR1 is KGHSH and CDR2 is LQKENI.

This rearrangement joins TRBV2 to TRBJ1-2; TRBD1 might be the D (5 bases). CDR1 and CDR2 from the germline V gene are SNHLY and FYNNEI. The CDR3 runs to 14 residues. The ends were cut back, 7 bases at V and 4 bases at J, with 16 bases in the middle. The CDR3 DNA follows: TGTGCCAGCACCGCACAGGAGGCTTCCTATGGCTACACCTTC. Protein: CASTAQEASYGYTF.

CDR3 sequence: CASSPRGQGASPLHF. The CDR3 bases are TGTGCCAGCAGCCCCCGAGGGCAGGGGGCATCACCCCTCCACTTT. The rearrangement uses TRBV3-1 (or the pseudogene TRBV3-2) and TRBJ1-6; 8 bases align to TRBD1. V trimming: 4 bases; J trimming: 10 bases; junction bases outside the gene matches: 9. The CDR3 spans 15 residues. CDR1 LGHDT and CDR2 YNNKEL come from the germline V gene (reference sequence).

The chain has TRBV7-2 and TRBJ1-1, with D unclear. Germline CDR1 is SGHTA and CDR2 is FQGNSA. The CDR3 spans 13 residues. V was trimmed by 2 bases and J by 1 base, leaving 5 bases between them. Here the CDR3 reads CASSLSSNTEAFF. The CDR3, as DNA: TGTGCCAGCAGCTTATCTTCGAACACTGAAGCTTTCTTT.

V and J are TRBV24-1 and TRBJ2-1, with 10 bases lining up with TRBD1. The germline V gene encodes CDR1 KGHDR and CDR2 SFDVKD. Losses at the gene ends were 3 bases for V and 2 bases for J; bases not matched to a gene: 6. The CDR3 is 17 residues long. In DNA, the CDR3 is TGTGCCACCAGTGATCCTCCCGGGACAGGGGCCTACAATGAGCAGTTCTTC. Its translation is CATSDPPGTGAYNEQFF.

Here the CDR3 DNA reads TGTGCCAGCAGCTTAGGGCGGCAACAAGAGACCCAGTACTTC. Residues: CASSLGRQQETQYF. The chain links TRBV7-8 to TRBJ2-5; no definite D call. The V gene lost 1 base and the J gene lost 2 bases, with 8 bases spanning the gap. CDR1 SGHVS and CDR2 FQNEAQ come from the germline V gene. The CDR3 runs 14 residues.